The rows below give T cell receptor beta chains drawn from one sample of a study of cytomegalovirus exposure and HLA in healthy donors. Generated by immunoSEQ multiplex PCR, the TCRdb table keeps only in-frame clones and is missing some. Here the sample spans fewer than 120,000 clones, about three quarters being singletons. Sequences were obtained from PBMCs. These TCRs come from a woman in her sixties in good health and CMV-seropositive. Both conserved end residues are trimmed from each CDR3. The order of the fields is V gene, clone size, J gene, CDR3 protein. Some rows have no size entry. The others give once, few or many, or a class for an expanded clone.

>TRBV7-9|.|TRBJ2-7
ASSSQGGSHGYEQY
>TRBV7-3|.|TRBJ2-3
ASSGQTSGADTQY
>TRBV5-6|.|TRBJ1-1
ASSLARQGYTEAF
>TRBV7-9|once|TRBJ2-1
ASSDQSGSVFNEQF
>TRBV6-6|.|TRBJ1-2
ASSSPGQNYGYT
>TRBV5-1|once|TRBJ2-3
ASSRLVSVDTQY
>TRBV18|.|TRBJ1-1
ASSPGGNTEAF
>TRBV6-1|few|TRBJ2-5
ASSQRVKGTQY
>TRBV6-1|.|TRBJ2-7
ASSETGLSSYEQY
>TRBV30|once|TRBJ2-7
AWRISGSFRED
>TRBV5-1|.|TRBJ2-2
ASSFGPGATSGELF
>TRBV7-9|once|TRBJ2-2
ASSLAGQGLRELF
>TRBV6-1|.|TRBJ2-1
ASSGGLYYNEQF
>TRBV7-9|.|TRBJ2-1
SSSLGRSNEQF
>TRBV6-6|.|TRBJ2-7
ASSYSKGERYEQY
>TRBV15|.|TRBJ1-6
ATSRDARVHNSPLH
>TRBV28|.|TRBJ1-1
ASSSARGPAF
>TRBV27|once|TRBJ2-2
ATPPKAGGPSTGELF
>TRBV4-1|.|TRBJ2-5
ASSRGPEETQY
>TRBV18|once|TRBJ2-7
ASSTQLAGGAYEQY
>TRBV4-2|.|TRBJ2-2
ASSRQGGNTGELF
>TRBV7-9|.|TRBJ1-1
SGEWEAF
>TRBV5-1|.|TRBJ2-1
ASSLGTSGSYNEQF
>TRBV6-6|.|TRBJ2-5
ASSPGTSGSGETQY
>TRBV18|once|TRBJ1-5
ASSQGQGAQPQH
>TRBV30|.|TRBJ1-2
AWKSGQIYGYT
>TRBV7-9|.|TRBJ2-7
ASTLRDRGYEQY
>TRBV28|once|TRBJ1-2
ASTLQTGSGTGYHFDYGYT
>TRBV29-1|.|TRBJ2-7
SVLGQDYGKVPYEQY
>TRBV7-3|.|TRBJ1-2
ASSPTLATLKGANYGYT
>TRBV5-6|.|TRBJ2-7
ASSLAVGKAYEQY
>TRBV7-9|.|TRBJ1-1
ASSKSPGGNTEAF
>TRBV7-2|.|TRBJ1-6
ASSLSPSSSYNSPLH
>TRBV7-9|few|TRBJ1-4
ASSADRPANEKLF
>TRBV10-3|.|TRBJ1-5
AISVTGAEQPQH
>TRBV6-1|.|TRBJ1-2
ASRLDRLTSFYT
>TRBV7-3|.|TRBJ2-1
ASSPQGSAGVGNEQF
>TRBV10-3|.|TRBJ2-1
AMSGTGDSEQF
>TRBV7-9|few|TRBJ2-5
ASSPQRKTQY
>TRBV9|once|.
ASSVTWGYEQY
>TRBV6-6|.|TRBJ2-7
ASSRSGSPWEQY
>TRBV28|.|TRBJ1-2
ASSSDRRSRGYT
>TRBV4-2|few|TRBJ2-7
ASSQAGGPYEQY
>TRBV5-1|once|TRBJ2-5
ASSLAPSGSAQETQY
>TRBV9|.|TRBJ2-1
ASSVAGLPTNEQF
>TRBV5-5|.|TRBJ2-1
ASSLSGGGPRGEQF
>TRBV10-1|.|TRBJ2-1
ASSEALGDWEF
>TRBV27|.|TRBJ2-1
ASTTYPGTSGDNEQF
>TRBV7-9|.|TRBJ2-3
ASSFTGLAGGDTQY
>TRBV6-5|.|.
ASSYNSYSTYEQY
>TRBV7-9|once|TRBJ2-3
ASSPRQGQAVYDTQY
>TRBV7-9|.|TRBJ1-3
ASSLALPGAYSGNTIY
>TRBV6-4|.|TRBJ1-1
ASSTTIAQATEAF